Listed below are T cell receptor beta chains from one sample, sequenced in a study of regulatory T cells in long-lasting Graves disease. One entry per CDR3 protein results from TCRdb running MiXCR on the multiplex PCR reads. The sample has approximately 400,000 distinct CDR3 sequences; 23% are singletons. The sample was peripheral blood mononuclear cells (PBMCs), taken when the disease was refractory, from a patient treated with antithyroid drugs. The receptors were gathered from a female donor with Graves disease. The CDR3 runs from the conserved cysteine through the conserved F or W. A D gene is named only where the DNA matches it firmly. The size entry is marked missing in some rows and otherwise reads once, few, many or a size class.

d_gene	abundance	v_gene	j_gene	CDR3nt	CDR3aa
TRBD1	.	TRBV19	TRBJ2-6	TGTGCCAGTAGTAGAGGACAGGGGGCAGGTGGGGCCAACGTCCTGACTTTC	CASSRGQGAGGANVLTF
.	.	TRBV6-5	TRBJ2-5	TGTGCCAGCAGTTACTCTTCTGGGGGAGAGACCCAGTACTTC	CASSYSSGGETQYF
.	few	TRBV5-1	TRBJ2-4	TGCGCCAGCAGCTTGGCAGGGATGAGCATTCAGTACTTC	CASSLAGMSIQYF
.	.	TRBV18	TRBJ2-7	TGTGCCAGCTCACCAAGCCTTGGTTCCTACGAGCAGTACTTC	CASSPSLGSYEQYF
.	many	TRBV28	TRBJ1-1	TGTGCCAGCAGTTTCTCAACAGGGAACACTGAAGCTTTCTTT	CASSFSTGNTEAFF
TRBD1	many	TRBV5-1	TRBJ1-1	TGCGCCAGCAGCTCGACAGGGGCCTACACTGAAGCTTTCTTT	CASSSTGAYTEAFF
.	.	TRBV11-1	TRBJ1-5	TGTGCCAGCAGCTTAGGGACGGCGCGCAATCAGCCCCAGCATTTT	CASSLGTARNQPQHF
.	.	TRBV18	TRBJ2-2	TGTGCCAGCTCACCATCTAAAGGGAACACCGGGGAGCTGTTTTTT	CASSPSKGNTGELFF
TRBD2	.	TRBV7-3	TRBJ2-1	TGTGCCAGCAGCTTTCTAGCGGGAGTGTACAATGAGCAGTTCTTC	CASSFLAGVYNEQFF
.	many	TRBV6-1	TRBJ2-1	TGTGCCTCTCGTGGGGCGTTCAATGAGCAGTTCTTC	CASRGAFNEQFF
.	.	TRBV5-1	TRBJ1-1	TGCGCCAGCAGCTTGGGGCAGGGCCGGGAGAAAGCTTTCTTT	CASSLGQGREKAFF
.	.	TRBV19	TRBJ1-2	TGTGCCAGTAGTCCAGCCCAGAGCTATGGCTACACCTTC	CASSPAQSYGYTF
.	.	TRBV28	TRBJ1-4	TGTGCCAGCAGTTCTGAGGGGGGGACTAATGAAAAACTGTTTTTT	CASSSEGGTNEKLFF
.	few	TRBV5-1	TRBJ1-2	TGCGCCAGCAGCCCAACCACAGTGTATGGCTACACCTTC	CASSPTTVYGYTF
TRBD1	.	TRBV5-1	TRBJ2-7	TGCGCCAGCAGCGTCCCGACAGGGGGTTTGGACGAGCAGTACTTC	CASSVPTGGLDEQYF
TRBD2	.	TRBV3-1	TRBJ2-5	TGTGCCAGCAGCCGTAGCGGGGATTCGGAGACCCAGTACTTC	CASSRSGDSETQYF
.	many	TRBV2	TRBJ2-7	TGTGCCAGCAGTGAAACCGGTTACGAGCAGTACTTC	CASSETGYEQYF
TRBD1	.	TRBV24-1	TRBJ1-1	TGTGCCACTCAGGGACAGGGCCACACTGAAGCTTTCTTT	CATQGQGHTEAFF
.	.	TRBV12-3/TRBV12-4	TRBJ2-7	TGTGCCAGCACCCCGTTGGCCGGGGGCGCTCGGGAGCAGTACTTC	CASTPLAGGAREQYF
TRBD1	few	TRBV6-9	TRBJ2-7	TGTGCCAGCAGTTACCTTGGGACAGGGGGTCACTACGAGCAGTACTTC	CASSYLGTGGHYEQYF
.	many	TRBV24-1	TRBJ1-2	TGTGCCACCAGTGACGATGGGGCTGTGGAAGGCTACACCTTC	CATSDDGAVEGYTF
TRBD1	.	TRBV12-3/TRBV12-4	TRBJ2-2	TGTGCCAGCAGTGACCTCTGGGACAGGGAGCACTCCGGGGAGCTGTTTTTT	CASSDLWDREHSGELFF
.	many	TRBV2	TRBJ2-5	TGTGCCAGCAACCTCCCACCCGGGGGAAAGGAGACCCAGTACTTC	CASNLPPGGKETQYF
TRBD1	many	TRBV5-1	TRBJ2-5	TGCGCCAGCAGCTCAGGGACAGCCCAAGAGACCCAGTACTTC	CASSSGTAQETQYF
.	.	TRBV6-2/TRBV6-3	TRBJ2-1	TGTGCCAGCAGCTACTTCGCGGCCAATGAGCAGTTCTTC	CASSYFAANEQFF
.	few	TRBV6-6	TRBJ2-7	TGTGCCAGCAGTTACTCGACCCTAGATGGGGACGGAGTCTACGAGCAGTACTTC	CASSYSTLDGDGVYEQYF
.	many	TRBV2	TRBJ1-4	TGTGCCAGCAGGGAGAGACAGGCGAGCGGTGAAAAACTGTTTTTT	CASRERQASGEKLFF
.	many	TRBV12-3/TRBV12-4	TRBJ1-2	TGTGCCAGCAGTTTATGGGGGGCCAATGGCTACACCTTC	CASSLWGANGYTF
.	few	TRBV2	TRBJ1-3	TGTGCCAGCATATCTGTCAACACCATATATTTT	CASISVNTIYF
.	many	TRBV28	TRBJ2-7	TGTGCCAGCAGTTTTGGCGGGACAATGTACGAGCAGTACTTC	CASSFGGTMYEQYF
.	few	TRBV20-1	TRBJ2-7	TGCAGTGCTATTCCCGTTAACTCCTACGAGCAGTACTTC	CSAIPVNSYEQYF
.	.	TRBV19	TRBJ1-4	TGTGCCAGTACCCTCGGTCCAGGACTTAATGAAAAACTGTTTTTT	CASTLGPGLNEKLFF